The 9 T cell receptor beta chains in this list originate from one sample, sequenced in a study of shared clonotypes between healthy human individuals (dated by TCRdb to the early 2020s). Library method: the immunoSEQ multiplex PCR assay. Sourced from immuneACCESS, this table was stored by TCRdb with only in-frame sequences that have V and J called. A share of the clones is absent; for the studies checked, an unresolved V gene accounts for under half, and the remainder has no known explanation. Here the sample has approximately 1,500,000 clones; under 99% occur a single time. The ten largest make up about 0.42% of the sample. Source material: naive CD4+ T cells sorted from blood. The meaning of the sample's cell subset or site label: CD45RA+ positively selected. All receptors come from a man aged 30 to 39 in good health.

This chain uses TRBV5-1 with TRBJ2-1; D call uncertain. The CDR3 has 12 amino acids. V lost 7 bases, J lost 2 bases, and 7 bases lay in between. CDR1 and CDR2 from the germline V gene are SGHRS and YFSETQ. CDR3 coding DNA: TGCGCCAGCTCAGACACCTACAATGAGCAGTTCTTC. Encoded protein: CASSDTYNEQFF.

Concerning this clone itself: In the same sample, other DNA sequences code for this CDR3. The J gene is TRBJ2-1, the V gene TRBV11-2; 8 bases are shared with TRBD1. V lost 3 bases to trimming and J lost 7 bases; unmatched junction nucleotides: 2. Germline V gene lookup returns CDR1 SGHAT and CDR2 FQNNGV. The CDR3 has 13 residues. Here the CDR3 DNA reads TGTGCCAGCAGCTTTTACAGGGGGAATGAGCAGTTCTTC. It translates to CASSFYRGNEQFF.

The V call is TRBV2, the J call TRBJ2-2, with D perhaps being TRBD1 or TRBD2 (5 bases each). The CDR3 sequence is 15 residues long. Between the trimmed V and J ends, which lost 6 bases and 0 bases, there was a span of 11 bases. CDR1 SNHLY and CDR2 FYNNEI come from the germline V gene. The CDR3 nucleotides read TGTGCCAGCAGACGGGACCCCGCGAACACCGGGGAGCTGTTTTTT. Protein product: CASRRDPANTGELFF. Full variable domain (outside the CDR3, taken from reference TRBV2 and TRBJ2-2): EPEVTQTPSHQVTQMGQEVILRCVPISNHLYFYWYRQILGQKVEFLVSFYNNEISEKSEIFDDQFSVERPDGSNFTLKIRSTKLEDSAMYFCASRRDPANTGELFFGEGSRLTVL.

The chain links TRBV5-8 to TRBJ1-5, with unresolved D. The CDR3 has 13 residues. V lost 0 bases and J 7 bases, leaving 8 bases between the germline ends. Looked up from germline, CDR1 is SGHTS and CDR2 is YDEGEE. CDR3 sequence: CASSLGRKQPQHF. The CDR3 DNA reads as TGTGCCAGCAGCTTGGGGAGGAAACAGCCCCAGCATTTT.

This sequence joins TRBV6-5 and TRBJ2-7; D is unclear. Trimming took 2 bases from V and 3 from J, leaving 14 bases between them. Looked up from germline, CDR1 is MNHEY and CDR2 is SVGAGI. The CDR3 sequence is 15 residues long. The CDR3 is CASSYPSGPVYEQYF. In DNA, the CDR3 is TGTGCCAGCAGTTACCCCTCCGGTCCAGTCTACGAGCAGTACTTC.

V and J are TRBV29-1 and TRBJ1-1; D gene ambiguous. This CDR3 has 13 amino acids. Germline V gene sequence: CDR1 SQVTM, CDR2 ANQGSEA. Trimming took off 7 bases at V and 0 bases at J, with 12 bases between the two ends. The CDR3 DNA is TGCAGCGCGGAAGTCAGGTTGAACACTGAAGCTTTCTTT. Translated: CSAEVRLNTEAFF.

The rearrangement uses TRBV7-8 and TRBJ1-2; a possible D gene is TRBD1 (6 bases). Trimming removed 5 bases at V and 7 bases at J, with 11 bases between. The CDR3 spans 12 residues. CDR1 SGHVS and CDR2 FQNEAQ come from the germline V gene. The CDR3 spells CASSLHRAGYTF. The CDR3 region has the DNA TGTGCCAGCAGCCTTCACAGGGCTGGCTACACCTTC.

The gene calls are TRBV2 and TRBJ1-2, with a tentative D call TRBD1 (5 bases). From germline, CDR1 is SNHLY and CDR2 FYNNEI. Trimming cost V 2 bases and J 3 bases, with 16 bases left between them. The CDR3 extends over 16 amino acids. The CDR3 region is CASSERMDTNYYGYTF. The CDR3 bases are TGTGCCAGCAGTGAACGCATGGACACTAACTACTATGGCTACACCTTC.

The V gene is TRBV29-1, the J gene TRBJ2-7; no firm D call. Trimming took 1 base from V and 5 from J, leaving 15 bases between them. CDR3 length: 14 amino acids. Per the germline V gene, CDR1 is SQVTM and CDR2 is ANQGSEA. CDR3 nucleotide sequence: TGCAGCGTTGAAGTTCTGGGTGAGGCCCACGAGCAGTACTTC. This encodes CSVEVLGEAHEQYF.